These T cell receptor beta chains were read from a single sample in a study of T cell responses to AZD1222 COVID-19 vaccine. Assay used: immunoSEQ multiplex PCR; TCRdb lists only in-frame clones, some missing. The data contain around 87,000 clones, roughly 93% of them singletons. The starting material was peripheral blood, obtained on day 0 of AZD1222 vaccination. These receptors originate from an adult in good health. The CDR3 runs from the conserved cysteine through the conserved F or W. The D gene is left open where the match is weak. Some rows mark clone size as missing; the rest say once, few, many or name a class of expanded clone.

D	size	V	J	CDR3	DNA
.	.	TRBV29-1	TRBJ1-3	CSVGLFRVGNTIYF	TGCAGCGTTGGACTTTTCCGGGTTGGAAACACCATATATTTT
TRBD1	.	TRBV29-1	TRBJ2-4	CSVGDRGNIQYF	TGCAGCGTTGGGGACAGGGGTAACATTCAGTACTTC
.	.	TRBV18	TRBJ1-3	CASSPRGQGGNTIYF	TGTGCCAGCTCACCACGGGGACAAGGTGGAAACACCATATATTTT
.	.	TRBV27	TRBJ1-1	CASSSQGMNTEAFF	TGTGCCAGCAGTTCTCAGGGTATGAACACTGAAGCTTTCTTT
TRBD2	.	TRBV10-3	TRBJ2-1	CAISESNLAGVYNEQFF	TGTGCCATCAGTGAGTCTAATCTAGCGGGGGTTTACAATGAGCAGTTCTTC
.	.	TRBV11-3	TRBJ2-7	CASSIHLGYEQYF	TGTGCCAGCAGCATACATCTGGGGTACGAGCAGTACTTC
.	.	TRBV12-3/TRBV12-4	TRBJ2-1	CASSLRQGNEQFF	TGTGCCAGCAGTTTACGGCAGGGTAATGAGCAGTTCTTC
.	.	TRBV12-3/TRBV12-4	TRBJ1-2	CASSKLYGYTF	TGTGCCAGCAGCAAACTATATGGCTACACCTTC
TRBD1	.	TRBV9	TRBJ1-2	CASSLTGMDYGYTF	TGTGCCAGCAGTCTGACAGGGATGGACTATGGCTACACCTTC
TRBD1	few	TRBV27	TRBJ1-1	CASRDMKLGQVNTEAFF	TGTGCCAGCAGAGACATGAAACTCGGACAGGTGAACACTGAAGCTTTCTTT
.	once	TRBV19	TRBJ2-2	CASRTVGGYTGELFF	TGTGCCAGTAGAACGGTGGGGGGCTACACCGGGGAGCTGTTTTTT
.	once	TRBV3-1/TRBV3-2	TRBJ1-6	CASTPGLDNSPLHF	TGTGCCAGCACCCCGGGACTAGATAATTCACCCCTCCACTTT
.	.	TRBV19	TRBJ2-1	CASSPMSGTSEQFF	TGTGCCAGTAGTCCCATGTCCGGGACATCAGAGCAGTTCTTC
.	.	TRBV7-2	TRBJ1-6	CASRSVGGYSPLHF	TGTGCCAGCAGATCCGTGGGGGGCTATTCACCCCTCCACTTT
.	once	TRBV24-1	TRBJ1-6	CATSDSRVNSPLHF	TGTGCCACCAGTGATAGTCGGGTTAATTCACCCCTCCACTTT
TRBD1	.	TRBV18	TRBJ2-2	CASSPGQLTGELFF	TGTGCCAGCTCACCGGGACAGTTGACCGGGGAGCTGTTTTTT
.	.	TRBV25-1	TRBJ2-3	CASSEFGMSKSTDTQYF	TGTGCCAGCAGTGAATTTGGGATGAGCAAAAGCACAGATACGCAGTATTTT
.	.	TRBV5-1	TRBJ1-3	CASSLNGGENTIYF	TGCGCCAGCAGCTTAAACGGGGGCGAAAACACCATATATTTT
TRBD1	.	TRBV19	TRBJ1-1	CASSRTGLSAEAFF	TGTGCCAGTAGCCGGACAGGGTTGTCCGCTGAAGCTTTCTTT
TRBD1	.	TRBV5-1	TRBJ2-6	CASSFRQGEDSGANVLTF	TGCGCCAGCAGCTTCAGACAGGGGGAAGACTCTGGGGCCAACGTCCTGACTTTC
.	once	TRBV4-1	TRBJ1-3	CASSQVRTGNTIYF	TGCGCCAGCAGCCAAGTCCGGACTGGAAACACCATATATTTT
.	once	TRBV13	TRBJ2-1	CASSLAISSYNEQFF	TGTGCCAGCAGCTTAGCAATAAGCTCCTACAATGAGCAGTTCTTC
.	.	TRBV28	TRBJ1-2	CASTLPGWSVDGYTF	TGTGCCAGCACCCTCCCAGGGTGGTCGGTAGATGGCTACACCTTC
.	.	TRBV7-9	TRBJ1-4	CASSLPRLGGNEKLFF	TGTGCCAGCAGCTTGCCTAGACTGGGAGGAAATGAAAAACTGTTTTTT
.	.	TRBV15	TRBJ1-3	CATSPQGRLSSGNTIYF	TGTGCCACCAGCCCACAGGGAAGGTTATCGTCTGGAAACACCATATATTTT
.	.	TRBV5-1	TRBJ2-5	CASSFGSGALTHLQETQYF	TGCGCCAGCAGCTTTGGTTCAGGGGCGCTAACCCACCTCCAAGAGACCCAGTACTTC